Shown below are 29 T cell receptor beta chains from a single sample sequenced in a study of cytomegalovirus exposure and HLA in healthy donors. PCR involved 60 Vbeta and 13 Jbeta primers. The repertoire was sequenced with immunoSEQ multiplex PCR; TCRdb's copy has only in-frame clones and lacks some. The sample holds 72,000 or so clones, around 75% seen once. The sequencing sample was made of PBMCs. These receptors originate from a woman in her twenties or thirties in good health and CMV-seropositive.

V gene TRBV4-1 combines with J gene TRBJ2-3, with 12 bases aligning to TRBD1. This CDR3 contains 16 residues. With 1 base clipped from V and 4 bases from J, the junction kept 3 bases outside the gene matches. Germline V gives CDR1 MGHRA, CDR2 YSYEKL. The CDR3 region has the DNA TGCGCCAGCAGCCAAGCCGGGACAGGGGGCCCAGATACGCAGTATTTT. This encodes CASSQAGTGGPDTQYF.

This chain links TRBV21-1 with TRBJ2-2; the DNA was not compared with TRBD1, the D call given in the table. TRBV21-1 is a pseudogene locus. The CDR3 runs 17 residues. CDR3 sequence (DNA): TGTGCCAGCAGCAAAACAGGGGCTGTGGGAAACACCGGGGAGCTGTTTTTT. Translating gives CASSKTGAVGNTGELFF.

This clone was found once. The rearrangement joins TRBV29-1 to TRBJ2-7; possible D gene TRBD2, 5 bases. Trimming took 2 bases from V and 7 from J, leaving 12 bases between them. This CDR3 has 12 amino acids. Germline V gene lookup returns CDR1 SQVTM and CDR2 ANQGSEA. The CDR3 region has the DNA TGCAGCGTTGAACGGGATTCCGAAGAGCAGTACTTC. Translated: CSVERDSEEQYF.

This sequence joins TRBV18 and TRBJ2-2; 8 nucleotides agree with TRBD2. Germline assignment: CDR1 KGHSH and CDR2 LQKENI. The ends lost 2 bases at V and 5 bases at J; junction bases unmatched: 7. This CDR3 is built from 16 residues. The CDR3 loop reads CASSPNSLAATGELFF. CDR3 nucleotides: TGTGCCAGCTCACCAAATTCACTAGCGGCGACCGGGGAGCTGTTTTTT.

The chain carries TRBV6-4 and TRBJ2-3; TRBD1 agrees at 7 bases. V gave up 4 bases and J gave up 4 bases; unmatched junction bases: 5. Looked up from germline, CDR1 is MRHNA and CDR2 is SNTAGT. The CDR3 covers 14 residues. The CDR3 here is CASSADRISDTQYF. CDR3 bases: TGTGCCAGCAGTGCGGACAGGATCTCAGATACGCAGTATTTT.

This chain joins TRBV28 and TRBJ2-7; 8 nucleotides line up with TRBD1. CDR3 length equals 14 residues. J gave up 5 bases and V 5 bases, and 8 bases lay outside the gene matches. Germline-derived CDR1 and CDR2 are MDHEN and SYDVKM. The CDR3 DNA sequence: TGTGCCAGCAGTGAGACAGGGGCAATGGACGAGCAGTACTTC. Residues: CASSETGAMDEQYF.

The rearrangement links TRBV10-3 to TRBJ1-1, with D perhaps matching TRBD1 (5 bases). Germline CDR1 and CDR2: ENHRY and SYGVKD. The V end was cut by 6 bases, the J end by 0 bases, with 8 bases between. The CDR3 has 13 residues. The CDR3: CAIREGVNTEAFF. CDR3 nucleotide sequence: TGTGCCATCAGAGAAGGGGTGAACACTGAAGCTTTCTTT.

The chain carries TRBV25-1 and TRBJ2-1; tentatively, D is TRBD2 (6 bases). Between the trimmed V and J ends, which lost 2 bases and 6 bases, there was a span of 14 bases. CDR1 MGHDK and CDR2 SYGVNS come from the germline V gene. CDR3 length: 15 amino acids. The DNA for the CDR3 is TGTGCCAGCAGTGAACTCTCCGGGACTGGCAATGAGCAGTTCTTC. This codes for CASSELSGTGNEQFF.

This clone appeared a few times. The chain employs TRBV6-1 and TRBJ1-1, with 7 bases matching TRBD1. Germline trimming cut 5 bases from V and 3 bases from J; bases unmatched to any gene: 6. Germline V lookup: CDR1 MNHNS, CDR2 SASEGT. The CDR3 extends over 14 amino acids. CDR3 nucleotides: TGTGCCAGCAGTAGACAGGGAGGTGACACTGAAGCTTTCTTT. It translates to CASSRQGGDTEAFF.

The chain employs TRBV15 and TRBJ2-5; 8 bases line up with TRBD2. J lost 5 bases, V lost 1 base, and 9 bases had no gene match. The CDR3 covers 16 residues. In germline, CDR1 is LNHNV, CDR2 YYDKDF (reference sequence). The CDR3 sequence: CATSRVAGLGAETQYF. The DNA for the CDR3 is TGTGCCACCAGCAGAGTAGCGGGACTCGGAGCGGAGACCCAGTACTTC.

This clone was observed a handful of times. The genes are TRBV4-2 and TRBJ1-4, with D unclear. Deletions cut 4 bases from V and 3 bases from J, with 6 bases between. Germline-derived CDR1 and CDR2 are LGHNA and YNFKEQ. CDR3 length: 13 residues. CDR3 in amino acids: CASSRGANEKLFF. In nucleotides, the CDR3 is TGTGCCAGCAGCCGCGGGGCTAATGAAAAACTGTTTTTT.

This chain links TRBV9 with TRBJ2-2; D is unclear. The germline V and J ends were trimmed by 4 bases and 7 bases, with 11 bases remaining between them. CDR1 is SGDLS and CDR2 is YYNGEE in the germline V gene. This CDR3 is built from 13 residues. The CDR3 DNA sequence: TGTGCCAGCAGCACGAGCGAGAACGGGGAGCTGTTTTTT. Its translation is CASSTSENGELFF.

The CDR3 is CASRARGPQETQYF. The CDR3 nucleotides are TGTGCCAGCAGAGCTAGGGGCCCCCAAGAGACCCAGTACTTC. V usage is TRBV7-9 and J usage is TRBJ2-5; D is possibly TRBD1 (5 bases). The CDR3 sequence is 14 residues long. Germline loops: CDR1 SEHNR, CDR2 FQNEAQ (reference sequence). Trimming shortened V by 6 bases and J by 1 base, and 12 bases separated the two germline ends.

The chain carries TRBV14 and TRBJ2-3; TRBD2 agrees at 11 bases. Germline V CDR1 and CDR2: SGHDN, FVKESK. V lost 4 bases to trimming and J lost 7 bases; unmatched junction nucleotides: 4. The CDR3 is made up of 14 amino acids. CDR3 in amino acids: CASSLSGRANTQYF. In DNA, the CDR3 is TGTGCCAGCAGCCTTAGCGGGAGGGCTAATACGCAGTATTTT.

The table lists this clone with a few counts. This rearrangement joins TRBV28 to TRBJ2-7, with 7 bases lining up with TRBD1. The CDR3 consists of 14 residues. Losses at the gene ends were 7 bases for V and 2 bases for J; bases not matched to a gene: 8. Germline lookup yields CDR1 MDHEN and CDR2 SYDVKM. CDR3 region: CASIRQGSPYEQYF. CDR3 nucleotides: TGTGCCAGCATCCGACAGGGTTCGCCCTACGAGCAGTACTTC.

DNA for the CDR3: TGTGCCAGCAGGAGTGACAGGCCCGATCAGCCCCAGCATTTT. This sequence encodes CASRSDRPDQPQHF. The V call is TRBV27, the J call TRBJ1-5; D perhaps matches TRBD1 (6 bases). The CDR3 is 14 amino acids. V gave up 6 bases and J gave up 5 bases, with 14 bases separating them. Looked up from germline, CDR1 is MNHEY and CDR2 is SMNVEV (reference sequence).

This clone was seen only a few times. The chain employs TRBV6-5 and TRBJ2-7; 9 bases fit TRBD1. Trimming removed 6 bases from V and 5 bases from J; junction bases left unmatched: 11. The germline gives CDR1 MNHEY, CDR2 SVGAGI. The CDR3 sequence is 15 residues long. CDR3 nucleotide sequence: TGTGCCAGCAGAAACTCCGGGACAGGGTCCAACGAGCAGTACTTC. Protein sequence: CASRNSGTGSNEQYF.

The chain is built from TRBV4-3 and TRBJ1-6, with unresolved D. Deletions cut 9 bases from V and 0 bases from J, with 9 bases between. There are 14 residues in the CDR3. Germline CDR1 is LGHNA and CDR2 is YSLEER. CDR3 nucleotides: TGCGCCAGTTCTGAGAGCTCCTATAATTCACCCCTCCACTTT. Translation gives CASSESSYNSPLHF.

The chain uses TRBV7-9 and TRBJ2-5; perhaps TRBD2 as D (5 bases). The CDR3 contains 15 residues. CDR1 and CDR2 (germline): SEHNR, FQNEAQ (reference sequence). The germline V and J ends were trimmed by 2 bases and 7 bases, with 17 bases remaining between them. CDR3 nucleotides: TGTGCCAGCAGCTTAAAGGAAGGACTCTCGGGGACCCAGTACTTC. Encoded protein: CASSLKEGLSGTQYF.

This rearrangement joins TRBV5-4 to TRBJ1-2, with D possibly TRBD1 on 6 matching bases. V gave up 0 bases and J gave up 4 bases, with 10 bases separating them. Germline V gene lookup returns CDR1 SGHNT and CDR2 YYREEE (reference sequence). The CDR3 extends over 14 amino acids. CDR3 DNA sequence: TGTGCCAGCAGCTTGGACAGGGCGGGCTATGGCTACACCTTC. It encodes CASSLDRAGYGYTF. Drawing the rest from reference TRBV5-4 and TRBJ1-2, the complete variable domain is ETGVTQSPTHLIKTRGQQVTLRCSSQSGHNTVSWYQQALGQGPQFIFQYYREEENGRGNFPPRFSGLQFPNYSSELNVNALELDDSALYLCASSLDRAGYGYTFGSGTRLTVV.

This clone was counted a few times. The chain employs TRBV6-1 and TRBJ2-1; no definite D call. V shed 1 base and J shed 0 bases, with 10 bases lying between them. This CDR3 contains 16 residues. Germline V gene lookup returns CDR1 MNHNS and CDR2 SASEGT. The CDR3 region is CASSEVIMSSYNEQFF. CDR3 DNA: TGTGCCAGCAGTGAAGTAATTATGAGCTCCTACAATGAGCAGTTCTTC.

This chain connects TRBV9 to TRBJ1-2; 8 positions match TRBD1. This CDR3 is built from 16 residues. CDR1 SGDLS and CDR2 YYNGEE come from the germline V gene. J was trimmed by 7 bases and V by 3 bases; bases with no gene match: 14. Written as DNA, the CDR3 is TGTGCCAGCAGCGAGGGTCCTCAGGGGGCTCATTGTGGCTACACCTTC. It encodes CASSEGPQGAHCGYTF.

The chain combines TRBV28 with TRBJ2-1; weak D call: TRBD1 (6 bases). Per the germline V gene, CDR1 is MDHEN and CDR2 is SYDVKM. V lost 8 bases and J 0 bases, leaving 23 bases between the germline ends. The CDR3 runs to 18 residues. CDR3 in DNA: TGTGCCAGCGGGCAATACTCTTCCGGGACACGCTCCTACAATGAGCAGTTCTTC. Protein sequence: CASGQYSSGTRSYNEQFF.

The chain carries TRBV6-5 and TRBJ1-5; 7 positions agree with TRBD1. CDR3 length: 15 residues. Germline CDR1 is MNHEY and CDR2 is SVGAGI. The trim removed 5 bases at V and 4 bases at J, leaving 8 bases unmatched. CDR3 residues: CASSKTGMGNQPQHF. The CDR3, as DNA: TGTGCCAGCAGTAAGACAGGGATGGGGAATCAGCCCCAGCATTTT.

This sequence joins TRBV5-6 and TRBJ2-3; 11 bases agree with TRBD2. In germline, CDR1 is SGHDT, CDR2 YYEEEE. With V trimmed by 4 bases and J by 6 bases, 10 bases remained unmatched. This CDR3 spans 16 amino acids. CDR3 region: CASSPNSGRAHDTQYF. The CDR3, as DNA: TGTGCCAGCAGCCCAAATAGCGGGAGGGCACACGATACGCAGTATTTT.

V and J are TRBV30 and TRBJ2-5; D may be TRBD1 (5 bases). Trimming shortened V by 2 bases and J by 0 bases, and 13 bases separated the two germline ends. The CDR3 consists of 15 residues. Germline CDR1 GTSNPN, CDR2 SVGIG (reference sequence). As DNA, the CDR3 is TGTGCCTGGAGTTGGGGCGAATGGGACCAAGAGACCCAGTACTTC. Translating it yields CAWSWGEWDQETQYF.

This chain links TRBV29-1 with TRBJ2-3; TRBD2 aligns across 7 bases. V dropped 4 bases and J dropped 3; count of bases not matched to a gene: 4. The CDR3 has 13 residues. From germline, CDR1 is SQVTM and CDR2 ANQGSEA. The CDR3, as DNA: TGCAGCGTTGGGGGGAGGGTAACAGATACGCAGTATTTT. It yields the protein CSVGGRVTDTQYF.

This clone was recorded a few times. The V and J genes are TRBV6-1 and TRBJ2-1; 12 nucleotides agree with TRBD2. This CDR3 comprises 15 residues. Germline V CDR1 and CDR2: MNHNS, SASEGT. The ends lost 7 bases at V and 3 bases at J; junction bases unmatched: 4. DNA for the CDR3: TGTGCCAGCACTCTAGCGGGAGGGATCTACAATGAGCAGTTCTTC. This translates into CASTLAGGIYNEQFF.

The chain combines TRBV5-4 with TRBJ1-6, with unresolved D. There are 15 residues in the CDR3. Germline values: CDR1 SGHNT, CDR2 YYREEE (reference sequence). The ends were cut back, 5 bases at V and 0 bases at J, with 9 bases in the middle. The chain's CDR3 is CASRQGGSYNSPLHF. The CDR3 bases are TGTGCCAGCAGACAAGGCGGCTCCTATAATTCACCCCTCCACTTT.